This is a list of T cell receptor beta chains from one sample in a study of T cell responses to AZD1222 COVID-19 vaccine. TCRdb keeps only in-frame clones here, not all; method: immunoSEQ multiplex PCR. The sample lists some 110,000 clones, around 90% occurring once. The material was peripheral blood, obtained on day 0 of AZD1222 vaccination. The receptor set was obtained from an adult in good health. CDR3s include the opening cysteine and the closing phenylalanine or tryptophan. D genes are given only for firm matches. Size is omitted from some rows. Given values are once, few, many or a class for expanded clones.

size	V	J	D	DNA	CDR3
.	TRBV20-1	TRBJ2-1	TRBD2	TGCAGTGCAAGTAGCGGGAGGGCCGGGGAGGAGCAGTTCTTC	CSASSGRAGEEQFF
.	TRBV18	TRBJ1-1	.	TGTGCCAGCTCACCAGGGCAGGCCACTGAAGCTTTCTTT	CASSPGQATEAFF
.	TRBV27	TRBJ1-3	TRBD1	TGTGCCAGCAGTTTGGTAGGGGTCAGGGGGAGTGGAAACACCATATATTTT	CASSLVGVRGSGNTIYF
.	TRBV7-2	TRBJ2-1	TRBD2	TGTGCCAGCAGCACGACGTCCGGGACTAGCGGGTGGCGGAATGAGCAGTTCTTC	CASSTTSGTSGWRNEQFF
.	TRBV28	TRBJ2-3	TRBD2	TGTGCCAGCAGTTTAACCGGGGGGGCAGATACGCAGTATTTT	CASSLTGGADTQYF
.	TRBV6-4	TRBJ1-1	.	TGTGCCAGCAGTGACCCGCTGGGGCTAAGGGTTAGTGCTGAAGCTTTCTTT	CASSDPLGLRVSAEAFF
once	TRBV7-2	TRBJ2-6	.	TGTGCCAGCAGCTTGGGGGGCGCTGGGGCCAACGTCCTGACTTTC	CASSLGGAGANVLTF
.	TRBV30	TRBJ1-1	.	TGTGCCTGGAGGCCACAGCTGAACACTGAAGCTTTCTTT	CAWRPQLNTEAFF
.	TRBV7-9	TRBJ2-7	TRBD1	TGTGCCAGCAGTTCCACAGGGGGCGAGCAGTACTTC	CASSSTGGEQYF
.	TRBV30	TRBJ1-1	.	TGTGCCTGGAGTCTGAACACTGAAGCTTTCTTT	CAWSLNTEAFF
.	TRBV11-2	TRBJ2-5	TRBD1	TGTGCCAGCAGCCTCGGGACAGGGATAGAGACCCAGTACTTC	CASSLGTGIETQYF
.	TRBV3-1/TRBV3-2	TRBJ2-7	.	TGTGCCAGCAGCCAAGGGTACAGGGTCCACGAGCAGTACTTC	CASSQGYRVHEQYF
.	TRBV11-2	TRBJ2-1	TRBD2	TGTGCCAGCAGAACTAGCGGGAGGATTTACAATGAGCAGTTCTTC	CASRTSGRIYNEQFF
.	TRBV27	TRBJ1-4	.	TGTGCCAGCCGGCTAGTGAGGGGACTGAAAGATGAAAAACTGTTTTTT	CASRLVRGLKDEKLFF
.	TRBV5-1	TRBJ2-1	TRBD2	TGCGCCAGCAGCTTGACGGCTAGCGGGGGGGCCTACAATGAGCAGTTCTTC	CASSLTASGGAYNEQFF
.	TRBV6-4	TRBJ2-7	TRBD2	TGTGCCAGCAGTCTCCGGGAGGGAGCGGAGCAGTACTTC	CASSLREGAEQYF
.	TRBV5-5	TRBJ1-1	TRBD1	TGTGCCAGCAGCCCTAGACAGGGTGGGAAGTTGACTGAAGCTTTCTTT	CASSPRQGGKLTEAFF
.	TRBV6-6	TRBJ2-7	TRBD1	TGTGCTCAGGGGACAGGGGGACACGAGCAGTACTTC	CAQGTGGHEQYF
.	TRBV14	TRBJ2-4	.	TGTGCCAGCAGCCAGGATGCCAAAAACATTCAGTACTTC	CASSQDAKNIQYF
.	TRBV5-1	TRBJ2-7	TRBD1	TGCGCCAGCGGGGACAGGGGATCCGACTACGAGCAGTACTTC	CASGDRGSDYEQYF
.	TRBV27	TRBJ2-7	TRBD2	TGTGCCAGCAGTTTAGGGGTAGCGGGCCCCTACGAGCAGTACTTC	CASSLGVAGPYEQYF
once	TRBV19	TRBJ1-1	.	TGTGCCAGTAGTATGGACAGCACTGAAGCTTTCTTT	CASSMDSTEAFF
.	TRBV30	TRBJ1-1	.	TGTGCCTGGAGTGTAGTTGGGGGATCTGAAGCTTTCTTT	CAWSVVGGSEAFF
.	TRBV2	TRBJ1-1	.	TGTGCCAGCAGGGCGGAAGGTGCGCCTGAAGCTTTCTTT	CASRAEGAPEAFF
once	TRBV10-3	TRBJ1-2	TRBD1	TGTGCCATCAGTGAATCATTGGGACAGGGTATAGATGGCTACACCTTC	CAISESLGQGIDGYTF
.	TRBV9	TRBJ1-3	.	TGTGCCAGCAGCGTAGGACCAGAGGGAGACACCATATATTTT	CASSVGPEGDTIYF
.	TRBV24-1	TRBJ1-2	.	TGTGCCACCAGTGACCAGGCAAGCTATGGCTACACCTTC	CATSDQASYGYTF
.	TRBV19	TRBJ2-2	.	TGTGCCACCCACGGGACTTCCAACACCGGGGAGCTGTTTTTT	CATHGTSNTGELFF
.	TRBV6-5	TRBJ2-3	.	TGTGCCAGCAGGGGGGTCACAGATACGCAGTATTTT	CASRGVTDTQYF
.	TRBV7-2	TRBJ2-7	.	TGTGCCAGCAGCTTAGGGTTAGGGAACTACGAGCAGTACTTC	CASSLGLGNYEQYF
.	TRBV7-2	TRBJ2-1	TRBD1	TGTGCCAGCAGCTTAGTCCCCGGGACAGGGGGCTACAATGAGCAGTTCTTC	CASSLVPGTGGYNEQFF
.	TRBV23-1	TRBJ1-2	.	TGCGCCAGCAGTCGGGACAATGAACGCGGTGGCTACACCTTC	CASSRDNERGGYTF